This record looks at one T cell receptor (beta chain) sequence and its context. The antigen is undetermined. This sample is drawn from a study of cytomegalovirus exposure and HLA in healthy donors. This CDR3 has 14 residues. Trimming stripped 2 bases from V and 4 bases from J, with 9 bases between. CDR1 is SGHDT, CDR2 YYEEEE, per germline. Notes on the study in general: Some V segments (TRBV6-2 and TRBV6-3 among them) were excluded as indistinguishable. Associated with HLA alleles at 0.05 false discovery rate in a later analysis were some 16,000 TCR beta sequences. In vitro testing confirmed a few CMV-associated chains as specific for CMV antigens. CMV serostatus was the only immune exposure information that was available.

60 Vbeta and 13 Jbeta primers were used in PCR. Here immunoSEQ multiplex PCR was the method, and the copy in TCRdb shows in-frame clones only, minus some. The sample holds fewer than 250,000 clones; around 86% are singletons and the top ten take over 1%. Sequencing used PBMCs. V usage is TRBV5-6 and J usage is TRBJ2-2; D is unresolved. The source of this sequence is a man aged 25-45 years in good health and CMV-seronegative. The CDR3 protein is CASSFSVSTGELFF. The CDR3 nucleotides are TGTGCCAGCAGCTTTTCCGTTTCCACCGGGGAGCTGTTTTTT. Based on the CDR3 plus reference TRBV5-6 and TRBJ2-2, the full variable domain is DAGVTQSPTHLIKTRGQQVTLRCSPKSGHDTVSWYQQALGQGPQFIFQYYEEEERQRGNFPDRFSGHQFPNYSSELNVNALLLGDSALYLCASSFSVSTGELFFGEGSRLTVL.